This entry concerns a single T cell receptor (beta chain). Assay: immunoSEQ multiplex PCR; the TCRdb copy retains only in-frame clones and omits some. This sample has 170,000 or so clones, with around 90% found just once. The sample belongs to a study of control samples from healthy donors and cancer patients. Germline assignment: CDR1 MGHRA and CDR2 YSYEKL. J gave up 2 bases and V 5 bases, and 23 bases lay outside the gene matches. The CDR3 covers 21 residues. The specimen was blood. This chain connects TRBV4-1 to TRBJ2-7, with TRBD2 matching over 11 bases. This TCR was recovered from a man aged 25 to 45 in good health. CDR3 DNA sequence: TGCGCCAGCAGCTCCGGACCTAGAATTGAACCGACTAGCGGGAAGGCCTACGAGCAGTACTTC. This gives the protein CASSSGPRIEPTSGKAYEQYF.